This T cell receptor beta chain came from a study of PD-L1 blockade in urothelial cancer. Study-wide results and caveats: Lower than median blood TCR clonality before treatment predicted better survival.

The germline V and J ends were trimmed by 3 bases and 0 bases, with 11 bases remaining between them. The CDR3 runs 15 residues. Germline V gene lookup returns CDR1 SGHAT and CDR2 FQNNGV. There are a few counts of this clone. Its specificity is not known. Time point reported: pretreatment peripheral blood. Patients had urothelial carcinoma that was locally advanced or metastatic. Measured with immunoSEQ multiplex PCR; TCRdb has only the in-frame clones, and not every one. The repertoire consists of roughly 38,000 clones, with 80% to 90% occurring once and the leading ten covering 6% to 7%. The sample consisted of PBMCs, taken around atezolizumab (anti-PD-L1) treatment. The chain uses TRBV11-2 and TRBJ1-1; D unresolved. The sequence was obtained from a man aged 55 to 69 with urothelial cancer. CDR3 protein: CASSFSSRMNTEAFF. The DNA of the CDR3 is TGTGCCAGCAGCTTCTCCAGCAGGATGAACACTGAAGCTTTCTTT.